The next 16 T cell receptor beta chains were all read from a single sample in a study of T cell clusters in autoimmune cytopenias (dated by TCRdb to about 2019). Sequencer: Illumina MiSeq. TRB rearrangements were amplified by multiplex PCR using a touch-down protocol with TRB-A and TRB-B primer pools mixed in one tube. Based on TCRdb reprocessing of the reads, there is one entry per CDR3 protein sequence, and DNA is missing. This specimen's table enumerates around 15,000 distinct CDR3 sequences. The ten largest clones capture about 3.7% of the sample. Per sample, roughly 250 ng of peripheral blood genomic DNA, 35,000 to 40,000 genome equivalents, was used for TRB amplification. The same specimen was also included in a second study, on T cell repertoires in aging, cancer and after chemotherapy.

Sequences were obtained from peripheral blood. These receptor sequences come from a human donor in good health.

V gene TRBV27 combines with J gene TRBJ2-4; TCRdb's D call, TRBD2, is unchecked because there is no DNA. The germline gives CDR1 MNHEY, CDR2 SMNVEV (reference sequence). This CDR3 has 15 residues. The CDR3: CASSERVLAKNIQYF.

This rearrangement joins TRBV6-5 to TRBJ2-7; TCRdb reports TRBD1, a call that lacks DNA to check it against. Germline V lookup: CDR1 MNHEY, CDR2 SVGAGI. The CDR3 is 14 residues long. The CDR3 region is CASSYSSGGNEQYF.

The chain combines TRBV6-6 with TRBJ1-4; TCRdb indicates TRBD1, and absent DNA this call remains unverified. The CDR3 length is 14 residues. The germline gives CDR1 MNHNY, CDR2 SVGAGI (reference sequence). The CDR3 sequence is CASSRTGAEEKLFF.

V gene TRBV19 combines with J gene TRBJ2-3; TCRdb's assignment of TRBD1 cannot be checked, as there is no DNA. This CDR3 comprises 14 residues. Germline assignment: CDR1 LNHDA and CDR2 SQIVND (reference sequence). CDR3 in amino acids: CASRLQGVTDTQYF.

This CDR3 reads CASSIALGLMNEQFF. The chain links TRBV19 to TRBJ2-1. The CDR3 sequence is 15 residues long. CDR1 LNHDA and CDR2 SQIVND come from the germline V gene (reference sequence).

The chain carries TRBV19 and TRBJ2-7; TCRdb lists TRBD2, though no DNA is available to test this call. The CDR3 is made up of 14 amino acids. Germline V gene data show CDR1 as LNHDA and CDR2 as SQIVND (reference sequence). The CDR3 is CASSISGAIYEQYF.

The rearrangement links TRBV15 to TRBJ2-1; TCRdb's D call of TRBD2 is untestable without DNA. The CDR3 is 15 residues long. The germline CDR1 and CDR2 sequences are LNHNV and YYDKDF (reference sequence). The CDR3 protein is CATSLAGASYNEQFF.

V gene TRBV19 combines with J gene TRBJ2-7; TCRdb selects TRBD1, and the lack of DNA leaves this call unchecked. The CDR3 runs 14 residues. Germline V gene data show CDR1 as LNHDA and CDR2 as SQIVND (reference sequence). CDR3: CASSIPGGTYEQYF.

The chain links TRBV15 to TRBJ2-5. This CDR3 is 12 amino acids long. The germline V gene has CDR1 LNHNV and CDR2 YYDKDF (reference sequence). The CDR3 spells CATSRDIQTQYF.

This chain uses TRBV5-4 with TRBJ1-5. Germline CDR1 SGHNT, CDR2 YYREEE (reference sequence). This CDR3 has 14 amino acids. The CDR3 protein is CASSTRGSNQPQHF.

By frequency, this clonotype is medium-sized. The V and J genes are TRBV29-1 and TRBJ2-1; TCRdb indicates TRBD1, and absent DNA this call remains unverified. The V gene's germline CDR1 is SQVTM and CDR2 ANQGSEA. CDR3 length: 14 amino acids. CDR3 sequence reads: CSAGGGGQGYEQFF.

The chain has TRBV5-5 and TRBJ1-2; as DNA is missing, the TRBD1 call by TCRdb cannot be tested. The CDR3 contains 15 residues. Per the germline V gene, CDR1 is SGHKS and CDR2 is YYEKEE (reference sequence). CDR3 region: CASSLPRGNDYGYTF. The entire variable domain, with the rest obtained from reference TRBV5-5 and TRBJ1-2, is as follows: DAGVTQSPTHLIKTRGQQVTLRCSPISGHKSVSWYQQVLGQGPQFIFQYYEKEERGRGNFPDRFSARQFPNYSSELNVNALLLGDSALYLCASSLPRGNDYGYTFGSGTRLTVV.

J is TRBJ1-5 and V is TRBV19. Germline V gene lookup returns CDR1 LNHDA and CDR2 SQIVND (reference sequence). The CDR3 consists of 14 residues. CDR3: CASSQGPLVQPQHF.

The chain combines TRBV6-1 with TRBJ2-1; the D gene TCRdb calls, TRBD2, cannot be checked with no DNA. The germline V gene encodes CDR1 MNHNS and CDR2 SASEGT. This CDR3 has 15 amino acids. CDR3 region: CASPRSSGTYNEQFF.

This chain links TRBV30 with TRBJ2-5; TCRdb names TRBD2, which stays unverified in the absence of DNA. CDR3 length: 14 residues. Germline V lookup: CDR1 GTSNPN, CDR2 SVGIG (reference sequence). This CDR3 is CATTLAGIEETQYF.

The chain carries TRBV12-3 or TRBV12-4 and TRBJ1-3; the D call of TRBD1 rests on TCRdb alone, since no DNA is present to check it. The CDR3 has 14 amino acids. The CDR3 sequence is CASRIEGSGNTIYF.